This T cell receptor (beta chain) was recovered during a study of T cell responses to AZD1222 COVID-19 vaccine. Study-wide context: Researchers grouped second doses given at about 4 or about 12 weeks into one pool. Study outcomes and limitations: The reported proportion of spike-specific TCRs targeting unmutated variant regions was nearly half.

Per the germline V gene, CDR1 is SGHRS and CDR2 is YFSETQ. Trimming removed 0 bases at V and 3 bases at J, with 10 bases between. The CDR3 spans 14 residues. Clones were sequenced by immunoSEQ multiplex PCR, and TCRdb holds only the in-frame ones, with some missing. This sample has 160,000 or so clones, with roughly 90% found just once. This clone appeared a single time. Its antigen is not identified. The rearrangement links TRBV5-1 to TRBJ2-7, with no clear D. The sample in question was peripheral blood, obtained on day 0 of AZD1222 vaccination. The TCR was taken from an adult in good health. CDR3: CASSLESAHYEQYF. CDR3 nucleotide sequence: TGCGCCAGCAGCTTGGAAAGCGCGCACTACGAGCAGTACTTC.